A selection of T cell receptor beta chains follows, all from one sample in a study of CD8+CD57+ T cells in acquired aplastic anemia. MiXCR, run by TCRdb on the reads, gives a single entry per CDR3 protein. The sample carries under 350,000 distinct CDR3 sequences, approximately 57% recorded once. The sample consisted of sorted CD4+, CD8+, or CD8+CD57+ T cells (not recorded which) from PBMCs. The receptors here all came from a human donor with severe aplastic anemia or a healthy control (not recorded which). CDR3s include the opening cysteine and the closing phenylalanine or tryptophan.

v_call cdr3_aa
TRBV20-1 CSATSDSPKSSYEQYF
TRBV20-1 CSARQGGQGSEAFF
TRBV9 CASSVAGGREQYF
TRBV2 CASSERDYGYTF
TRBV7-2 CASSIAHGGNQPQHF
TRBV11-2 CASIGLSGDYSSYNEQFF
TRBV5-1 CASRDRPGDTQYF
TRBV15 CATSLPRGEVFF
TRBV14 CASSQTGHSPLHF
TRBV9 CASSVVPLAGGRYNEQFF
TRBV5-1 CASSPRYRETYEQYF
TRBV10-3 CAINPGQGGEETQYF